The 20 T cell receptor beta chains below were found in one sample sequenced in a study of identical twins. TCRdb analysed the 5' RACE reads with MiXCR anew, one entry per CDR3 protein. The sample holds roughly 1.6 million distinct CDR3 sequences, roughly a third seen once. The sample taken for sequencing was cord blood. Source of these receptors: a newborn girl in good health.

The sample holds a few counts of this clonotype. The chain couples TRBV3-1 to TRBJ2-7, with a possible D match to TRBD2 (5 bases). With 4 bases removed from V and 3 bases from J, the gap between germline ends came to 13 bases. This CDR3 region has 14 residues. CDR1 and CDR2 (germline): LGHDT, YNNKEL (reference sequence). CDR3 in amino acids: CASSRQLVGYEQYF. The CDR3 nucleotides read TGTGCCAGCAGCCGGCAACTAGTCGGCTACGAGCAGTACTTC.

This clonotype has a handful of counts. The chain recombines TRBV4-2 with TRBJ2-5; 11 nucleotides match TRBD2. J gave up 11 bases and V 1 base, and 12 bases lay outside the gene matches. The CDR3 covers 16 residues. Germline values: CDR1 LGHNA, CDR2 YNFKEQ. The CDR3 nucleotides read TGTGCCAGCAGCCAAGCGCCTAGCGGGGGGAACAATGAGCAGTACTTC. Translated, it gives CASSQAPSGGNNEQYF.

V gene TRBV6-1 combines with J gene TRBJ2-7; D gene ambiguous. From germline, CDR1 is MNHNS and CDR2 SASEGT. This CDR3 contains 15 residues. The ends were cut back, 0 bases at V and 1 base at J, with 10 bases in the middle. CDR3 region: CASSEAYDFSYEQYF. The CDR3 nucleotides read TGTGCCAGCAGTGAAGCGTACGACTTTTCCTACGAGCAGTACTTC.

V usage is TRBV12-3 or TRBV12-4 and J usage is TRBJ2-2; TRBD1 might be the D (5 bases). V dropped 6 bases and J dropped 1 base, with 12 bases sitting between them. The CDR3 runs to 15 residues. The CDR3 DNA sequence: TGTGCCAGCAGCTCGCCAGGGAAGAACACCGGGGAGCTGTTTTTT. Amino acids: CASSSPGKNTGELFF.

This clonotype was counted between two and nine times. CDR3 residues: CASSWGTGKEETQYF. DNA of the CDR3: TGCGCCAGCAGTTGGGGGACAGGGAAAGAAGAGACCCAGTACTTC. V and J are TRBV5-1 and TRBJ2-5; TRBD1 aligns across 9 bases. Germline assignment: CDR1 SGHRS and CDR2 YFSETQ. Trimming at V came to 5 bases and at J to 3 bases, leaving 8 bases not matched to a gene. This CDR3 spans 15 amino acids.

The chain recombines TRBV2 with TRBJ2-5; 9 bases map to TRBD2. With V trimmed by 3 bases and J by 11 bases, 13 bases remained unmatched. The germline gives CDR1 SNHLY, CDR2 FYNNEI. The CDR3 has 15 amino acids. The CDR3 DNA reads TGTGCCAGCAGTGACGAGCGGGGGGAGTGGAATGAGCAGTACTTC. This gives the protein CASSDERGEWNEQYF.

This chain links TRBV13 with TRBJ2-2, with D unclear. The V and J ends lost 5 bases and 2 bases respectively, with 15 bases between them. Per the germline V gene, CDR1 is PRHDT and CDR2 is FYEKMQ (reference sequence). The CDR3 contains 16 residues. The CDR3 sequence: CASSPPVRINTGELFF. In DNA form, the CDR3 reads TGTGCCAGCAGCCCCCCCGTCAGAATTAACACCGGGGAGCTGTTTTTT.

This chain uses TRBV20-1 with TRBJ1-2; TRBD1 matches at 7 bases. CDR3 length: 12 residues. V gave up 3 bases and J gave up 10 bases; unmatched junction bases: 8. CDR1 and CDR2 from the germline V gene are DFQATT and SNEGSKA (reference sequence). The CDR3 loop reads CSASSGQFDYTF. The CDR3 DNA reads as TGCAGTGCTAGTTCGGGACAGTTCGACTACACCTTC.

This clonotype was found a few times. Since a much larger clone is just one base distant, this may be a read error. This sequence joins TRBV12-3 or TRBV12-4 and TRBJ2-1, with D perhaps matching TRBD2 (6 bases). This CDR3 comprises 13 residues. V gave up 3 bases and J gave up 6 bases, with 9 bases separating them. In DNA, the CDR3 is TGTGCCAGCAGTTTCCTAGCGAGCAATGAGCAGTTCTTC. Translation gives CASSFLASNEQFF.

The J gene is TRBJ1-2, the V gene TRBV20-1; no firm D call. The germline V and J ends were trimmed by 1 base and 6 bases, with 6 bases remaining between them. Germline V gives CDR1 DFQATT, CDR2 SNEGSKA (reference sequence). The CDR3 is 11 amino acids. For the CDR3, the DNA is TGCAGTGCTAGAGTCAGAAATGGCTACACCTTC. Amino acids: CSARVRNGYTF.

The V gene is TRBV12-3 or TRBV12-4, the J gene TRBJ1-2; D call uncertain. V was pared by 7 bases and J by 8 bases, with 11 bases between. This CDR3 is built from 11 residues. The CDR3 loop is CASMAGWGYTF. CDR3 bases: TGTGCCAGCATGGCGGGATGGGGCTACACCTTC.

The chain is built from TRBV28 and TRBJ2-1, with unresolved D. Trimming took 11 bases from V and 4 from J, leaving 18 bases between them. The CDR3 covers 14 residues. Germline V gene sequence: CDR1 MDHEN, CDR2 SYDVKM. CDR3 sequence: CAGIPGALYNEQFF. In nucleotides, the CDR3 is TGTGCCGGAATACCGGGCGCCCTTTACAATGAGCAGTTCTTC. Based on the CDR3 plus reference TRBV28 and TRBJ2-1, the full variable domain is DVKVTQSSRYLVKRTGEKVFLECVQDMDHENMFWYRQDPGLGLRLIYFSYDVKMKEKGDIPEGYSVSREKKERFSLILESASTNQTSMYLCAGIPGALYNEQFFGPGTRLTVL.

The gene calls are TRBV20-1 and TRBJ2-2; the D is unclear. The germline CDR1 and CDR2 sequences are DFQATT and SNEGSKA (reference sequence). The CDR3 sequence is 15 residues long. Between the trimmed V and J ends, which lost 0 bases and 1 base, there was a span of 9 bases. The CDR3 coding sequence is TGCAGTGCTAGAGATGAGCTAGAGAACACCGGGGAGCTGTTTTTT. Protein product: CSARDELENTGELFF.

In this sample, this clonotype turned up many times. This sequence joins TRBV10-3 and TRBJ1-2; no clear D gene. CDR1 and CDR2 from the germline V gene are ENHRY and SYGVKD. This CDR3 contains 13 residues. V gave up 4 bases and J gave up 4 bases, with 10 bases separating them. The CDR3: CAISVEQIYGYTF. The CDR3 DNA follows: TGTGCCATCAGTGTGGAACAGATCTATGGCTACACCTTC.

Ten or more counts support this clonotype. The rearrangement links TRBV29-1 to TRBJ1-1, with D uncertain. There are 8 residues in the CDR3. V was shortened by 3 bases and J by 11 bases, with 4 bases between the two germline ends. Germline CDR1 and CDR2: SQVTM and ANQGSEA. DNA of the CDR3: TGCAGCGTTGATACGGCTTTCTTT. This sequence encodes CSVDTAFF.

The CDR3 protein is CASSYRTPRTDTQYF. The DNA for the CDR3 is TGTGCCAGCAGTTATCGGACGCCCCGCACAGATACGCAGTATTTT. This chain connects TRBV6-2 or TRBV6-3 to TRBJ2-3; D not certain. The CDR3 runs 15 residues. Trimming took 3 bases from V and 1 from J, leaving 11 bases between them. Germline CDR1 reads MNHEY; CDR2 reads SVGEGT.

This clonotype was counted only a few times. The chain recombines TRBV2 with TRBJ2-7; 10 positions match TRBD2. Unmatched junction bases numbered 7, after V lost 6 bases and J lost 2 bases. The CDR3 is 15 residues long. The germline V gene has CDR1 SNHLY and CDR2 FYNNEI. CDR3 residues: CASRLLAGVAYEQYF. In DNA form, the CDR3 reads TGTGCCAGCAGACTCCTAGCGGGGGTCGCCTACGAGCAGTACTTC.

This chain joins TRBV15 and TRBJ2-1; possibly TRBD1 or TRBD2 for D (5 bases each). The CDR3 covers 14 residues. CDR1 is LNHNV and CDR2 is YYDKDF in the germline V gene (reference sequence). The V end lost 5 bases, the J end lost 5 bases, and 13 bases lay between the germline ends. The DNA of the CDR3 is TGTGCCACCAGCCACCGGGACCCAAACAATGAGCAGTTCTTC. It is translated as CATSHRDPNNEQFF.

In regard to this clonotype: At one end the junction does not follow the germline gene, possibly because of a read error. The V and J genes are TRBV28 and TRBJ1-5; no firm D call. The V gene's germline CDR1 is MDHEN and CDR2 SYDVKM. The CDR3 is made up of 16 amino acids. The CDR3 protein is CASSPRPDFSKQPQHF. The CDR3 region has the DNA TGTGCCAGCAGCCCCAGGCCGGATTTTAGCAAACAGCCCCAGCATTTT.

The chain employs TRBV4-1 and TRBJ2-3; D ambiguous. Germline V gives CDR1 MGHRA, CDR2 YSYEKL. The CDR3 is 14 amino acids. V lost 4 bases and J 3 bases, leaving 11 bases between the germline ends. The CDR3 reads CASSLTQITDTQYF. The DNA of the CDR3 is TGCGCCAGCAGCCTAACGCAAATTACAGATACGCAGTATTTT.